This TCR beta chain stems from a study of T cell changes during pregnancy in multiple sclerosis. Looked up from germline, CDR1 is LNHDA and CDR2 is SQIVND (reference sequence). Unmatched junction bases numbered 8, after V lost 5 bases and J lost 5 bases. The CDR3 loop spans 15 amino acids. Assay: immunoSEQ multiplex PCR; the TCRdb copy retains only in-frame clones and omits some. The table records roughly 48,000 clones, roughly 85% of them present only once. The TCR comes from a female donor with multiple sclerosis, enrolled in a pregnancy study. This chain uses TRBV19 with TRBJ2-7, with 11 nucleotides matching TRBD1. Here the sequenced sample was CD4+ T cells from peripheral blood mononuclear cells, taken in the second trimester of pregnancy. CDR3 in amino acids: CASSPGQGALHEQYF. The CDR3 DNA reads as TGTGCCAGTAGTCCAGGACAGGGGGCGCTCCACGAGCAGTACTTC.